The 30 T cell receptor beta chains listed next were all sequenced from one sample in a study of blood T cell repertoires in COVID-19. Libraries were prepared by immunoSEQ multiplex PCR; TCRdb keeps only in-frame clonotypes and omits some of them. The sample consists of about 250,000 clones, about 84% of them appearing once. Sequencing was done on a sample of peripheral blood. The origin of the receptors is a woman aged 80 or over with COVID-19, enrolled during active disease.

This clone was detected only a few times. The V gene is TRBV27, the J gene TRBJ1-2; the D gene is possibly TRBD1 (6 bases). Looked up from germline, CDR1 is MNHEY and CDR2 is SMNVEV (reference sequence). The CDR3 totals 16 residues. Trimming took off 0 bases at V and 1 base at J, with 12 bases between the two ends. Here the CDR3 reads CASSLSQGLGNYGYTF. CDR3 in DNA: TGTGCCAGCAGTTTATCACAGGGTCTGGGTAACTATGGCTACACCTTC.

The sample holds a few counts of this clone. The rearrangement uses TRBV5-6 and TRBJ2-2; 10 bases line up with TRBD1. V was pared by 3 bases and J by 2 bases, with 1 base of the junction left unmatched. CDR1 and CDR2 (germline): SGHDT, YYEEEE. The CDR3 is 15 amino acids. CDR3 loop: CASSWDRGNTGELFF. In DNA form, the CDR3 reads TGTGCCAGCAGCTGGGACAGGGGAAACACCGGGGAGCTGTTTTTT.

V usage is TRBV2 and J usage is TRBJ1-4, with D possibly matching TRBD1 (6 bases). Trimming cost V 7 bases and J 5 bases, with 11 bases left between them. Looked up from germline, CDR1 is SNHLY and CDR2 is FYNNEI. This CDR3 comprises 13 residues. The CDR3 DNA is TGTGCCAGCAATGGACAGAAAAATGAAAAACTGTTTTTT. Translated, it gives CASNGQKNEKLFF.

The chain employs TRBV6-5 and TRBJ1-2; no reliable D call. Germline V lookup: CDR1 MNHEY, CDR2 SVGAGI. V dropped 8 bases and J dropped 3 bases, with 19 bases sitting between them. The CDR3 contains 15 residues. CDR3 region: CASVVGGSRHYGYTF. In DNA form, the CDR3 reads TGTGCCAGCGTGGTGGGAGGCTCGAGACACTATGGCTACACCTTC.

This chain connects TRBV16 to TRBJ1-2, with D unclear. V lost 0 bases and J 6 bases, leaving 11 bases between the germline ends. Per germline, CDR1 KGHSY and CDR2 FQNENV. The CDR3 has 14 amino acids. CDR3 DNA: TGTGCCAGCAGCCAATCTTGGAGCGGGAATGGCTACACCTTC. This encodes CASSQSWSGNGYTF.

The V gene is TRBV7-6, the J gene TRBJ2-2; TRBD1 matches at 10 bases. Looked up from germline, CDR1 is SGHVS and CDR2 is FNYEAQ. This CDR3 has 16 residues. V shed 5 bases, J shed 7 bases, and the junction held 10 bases outside the gene matches. This CDR3 is CASSLSSGTGVGELFF. The CDR3 region has the DNA TGTGCCAGCAGCCTGTCATCCGGGACAGGGGTCGGGGAGCTGTTTTTT.

The rearrangement links TRBV29-1 to TRBJ2-3; 7 bases are shared with TRBD1. The CDR3 covers 15 residues. J lost 0 bases, V lost 4 bases, and 7 bases had no gene match. Germline V gene lookup returns CDR1 SQVTM and CDR2 ANQGSEA. The DNA of the CDR3 is TGCAGCGTTGCTAGGGACAGTACTAGCACAGATACGCAGTATTTT. Amino acids: CSVARDSTSTDTQYF.

The rearrangement links TRBV18 to TRBJ2-3; 9 positions match TRBD1. Germline CDR1 reads KGHSH; CDR2 reads LQKENI. The CDR3 covers 16 residues. V lost 0 bases, J lost 0 bases, and 1 base stayed unmatched. The CDR3 loop is CASSPPGTGSTDTQYF. CDR3 bases: TGTGCCAGCTCACCACCAGGGACAGGGAGCACAGATACGCAGTATTTT.

The chain couples TRBV19 to TRBJ1-5; tentative D call: TRBD1 (6 bases). Per the germline V gene, CDR1 is LNHDA and CDR2 is SQIVND (reference sequence). The CDR3 totals 15 residues. With 5 bases removed from V and 4 bases from J, the gap between germline ends came to 15 bases. The CDR3 loop is CASSAGTSRNQPQHF. In DNA, the CDR3 is TGTGCCAGTAGTGCTGGGACAAGTAGAAATCAGCCCCAGCATTTT.

The chain couples TRBV5-1 to TRBJ1-1, with D possibly TRBD1 on 5 matching bases. The V gene's germline CDR1 is SGHRS and CDR2 YFSETQ. This CDR3 region has 12 residues. V dropped 4 bases and J dropped 7 bases, with 11 bases sitting between them. CDR3 coding DNA: TGCGCCAGCAGCGGGCAGGGTGGTGAAGCTTTCTTT. Protein product: CASSGQGGEAFF.

This sequence joins TRBV18 and TRBJ1-1; maybe TRBD1 (5 bases). CDR3 length: 17 amino acids. Trimming pared 3 bases from V and 1 base from J, leaving 18 bases between. Germline-derived CDR1 and CDR2 are KGHSH and LQKENI. CDR3 nucleotides: TGTGCCAGCTCACCCCCGATCGGAGACAGCAAGAACACTGAAGCTTTCTTT. This sequence encodes CASSPPIGDSKNTEAFF. The variable domain in full, with the rest retrieved from reference TRBV18 and TRBJ1-1, is NAGVMQNPRHLVRRRGQEARLRCSPMKGHSHVYWYRQLPEEGLKFMVYLQKENIIDESGMPKERFSAEFPKEGPSILRIQQVVRGDSAAYFCASSPPIGDSKNTEAFFGQGTRLTVV.

V is TRBV7-9 and J is TRBJ1-2; D remains ambiguous. In germline, CDR1 is SEHNR, CDR2 FQNEAQ (reference sequence). The CDR3 has 15 residues. Trimming cost V 1 base and J 8 bases, with 17 bases left between them. This CDR3 is CASSLVVSGSEGYTF. CDR3 nucleotides: TGTGCCAGCAGCTTAGTGGTCAGTGGATCGGAGGGCTACACCTTC.

This clone has a handful of counts. The CDR3 protein is CASRWQSNQPQHF. The CDR3 region has the DNA TGTGCCAGCAGGTGGCAGTCTAATCAGCCCCAGCATTTT. The J gene is TRBJ1-5, the V gene TRBV28; D unclear. Per the germline V gene, CDR1 is MDHEN and CDR2 is SYDVKM. Trimming left V 6 bases short and J 4 bases short, with 10 bases between. The CDR3 is 13 residues long.

V is TRBV3-1 (or the pseudogene TRBV3-2) and J is TRBJ2-7; 7 positions match TRBD1. The CDR3 loop spans 15 amino acids. V was clipped by 0 bases and J by 6 bases; unmatched bases: 8. CDR1 LGHDT and CDR2 YNNKEL come from the germline V gene (reference sequence). CDR3 sequence: CASSQDNRGSTEQYF. The CDR3 bases are TGTGCCAGCAGCCAAGATAACAGGGGTTCAACCGAGCAGTACTTC.

The chain links TRBV18 to TRBJ2-3, with TRBD2 identical over 7 bases. The CDR3 sequence is 13 residues long. V was clipped by 3 bases and J by 3 bases; unmatched bases: 0. Looked up from germline, CDR1 is KGHSH and CDR2 is LQKENI. The CDR3 reads CASSPGLTDTQYF. In DNA, the CDR3 is TGTGCCAGCTCACCGGGACTAACAGATACGCAGTATTTT.

In regard to this clone: Other DNA sequences within the sample encode an identical CDR3. This CDR3 reads CASSPRQGGNTEAFF. The CDR3 nucleotides read TGTGCCAGCAGCCCCAGACAGGGCGGGAACACTGAAGCTTTCTTT. The J gene is TRBJ1-1, the V gene TRBV7-9; 7 bases fit TRBD1. The CDR3 consists of 15 residues. V was pared by 5 bases and J by 1 base, with 7 bases of the junction left unmatched. Germline values: CDR1 SEHNR, CDR2 FQNEAQ (reference sequence).

The chain has TRBV28 and TRBJ1-5; D remains ambiguous. The CDR3 is made up of 15 amino acids. V was pared by 2 bases and J by 2 bases, with 10 bases between. Looked up from germline, CDR1 is MDHEN and CDR2 is SYDVKM. CDR3 residues: CASSLDPGGNQPQHF. The CDR3 DNA reads as TGTGCCAGCAGTTTAGACCCCGGGGGCAATCAGCCCCAGCATTTT. Variable domain in full (rest from reference TRBV28 and TRBJ1-5): DVKVTQSSRYLVKRTGEKVFLECVQDMDHENMFWYRQDPGLGLRLIYFSYDVKMKEKGDIPEGYSVSREKKERFSLILESASTNQTSMYLCASSLDPGGNQPQHFGDGTRLSIL.

V usage is TRBV10-3 and J usage is TRBJ1-2, with 9 nucleotides matching TRBD1. The ends lost 0 bases at V and 4 bases at J; junction bases unmatched: 3. This CDR3 contains 15 residues. Germline lookup yields CDR1 ENHRY and CDR2 SYGVKD. The CDR3 sequence is CAISESATGGYGYTF. The CDR3 nucleotides read TGTGCCATCAGTGAGTCTGCGACAGGGGGCTATGGCTACACCTTC.

The rearrangement links TRBV9 to TRBJ2-3, with 7 bases that match TRBD2. The V gene end was trimmed by 0 bases and the J gene end by 5 bases; junction bases not matched to a gene: 12. CDR1 is SGDLS and CDR2 is YYNGEE in the germline V gene. The CDR3 extends over 17 amino acids. The CDR3 region is CASSVGPAGPAGDTQYF. Written as DNA, the CDR3 is TGTGCCAGCAGCGTAGGTCCAGCGGGGCCTGCGGGAGATACGCAGTATTTT.

V usage is TRBV5-1 and J usage is TRBJ2-1; a weak D match, TRBD1 (6 bases). The CDR3 contains 15 residues. Trimming cost V 0 bases and J 4 bases, with 11 bases left between them. CDR1 is SGHRS, CDR2 YFSETQ, per germline. CDR3 residues: CASSLGGGAYNEQFF. The DNA for the CDR3 is TGCGCCAGCAGCTTGGGAGGGGGAGCTTACAATGAGCAGTTCTTC.

The chain links TRBV19 to TRBJ1-2; D is possibly TRBD1 (5 bases). CDR3 size: 12 residues. Trimming removed 3 bases from V and 9 bases from J, with 11 bases in between. Per the germline V gene, CDR1 is LNHDA and CDR2 is SQIVND (reference sequence). CDR3 loop: CASSIEGTRYTF. CDR3 sequence (DNA): TGTGCCAGTAGTATTGAAGGGACTCGCTACACCTTC.

This clone was seen a handful of times. The chain links TRBV16 to TRBJ1-5; tentative D call: TRBD1 (5 bases). V was pared by 0 bases and J by 4 bases, with 7 bases between. The CDR3 length is 14 residues. The V gene's germline CDR1 is KGHSY and CDR2 FQNENV. The CDR3 loop reads CASSQSRGNQPQHF. The DNA of the CDR3 is TGTGCCAGCAGCCAATCTAGGGGAAATCAGCCCCAGCATTTT.

V is TRBV29-1 and J is TRBJ1-1, with 7 bases fitting TRBD1. V lost 6 bases, J lost 1 base, and 8 bases stayed unmatched. From germline, CDR1 is SQVTM and CDR2 ANQGSEA. The CDR3 length is 14 residues. The CDR3 spells CSVTTGARNTEAFF. For the CDR3, the DNA is TGCAGCGTAACAACAGGGGCAAGGAACACTGAAGCTTTCTTT.

This clone was observed a few times. The CDR3 spells CASSSGPSGAGNTIYF. The CDR3 bases are TGCGCCAGCAGCTCGGGACCGTCGGGGGCTGGAAACACCATATATTTT. The chain recombines TRBV5-1 with TRBJ1-3; possible D gene TRBD1, 5 bases. Germline lookup yields CDR1 SGHRS and CDR2 YFSETQ. This CDR3 is built from 16 residues. The V end was cut by 3 bases, the J end by 2 bases, with 15 bases between.

The chain employs TRBV6-6 and TRBJ1-6; a possible D gene is TRBD1 (6 bases). The CDR3 spans 16 residues. Germline V gene sequence: CDR1 MNHNY, CDR2 SVGAGI (reference sequence). Trimming pared 5 bases from V and 6 bases from J, leaving 17 bases between. For the CDR3, the DNA is TGTGCCAGCAGTATACTCCCACAGGGTGGTAATTCACCCCTCCACTTT. Translated: CASSILPQGGNSPLHF.

The J gene is TRBJ1-2, the V gene TRBV29-1, with a tentative D call TRBD1 (5 bases). V was shortened by 0 bases and J by 2 bases, with 13 bases between the two germline ends. The germline gives CDR1 SQVTM, CDR2 ANQGSEA. CDR3 length: 15 amino acids. The CDR3, as DNA: TGCAGCGTTGAAGATCGACAGAGTGGGAACTATGGCTACACCTTC. It yields the protein CSVEDRQSGNYGYTF.

This sequence joins TRBV7-7 and TRBJ2-7; 10 bases line up with TRBD1. Germline CDR1 SSHAT, CDR2 FNYEAQ (reference sequence). Trimming removed 5 bases from V and 2 bases from J; junction bases left unmatched: 9. This CDR3 comprises 16 residues. The DNA for the CDR3 is TGTGCCAGCAGCCTACGATCGGGACAGGGGACCTACGAGCAGTACTTC. It codes for CASSLRSGQGTYEQYF.

The chain has TRBV10-1 and TRBJ2-4, with TRBD2 as a possible D gene (5 bases). In germline, CDR1 is WNHNN, CDR2 SYGVQD (reference sequence). V shed 4 bases and J shed 5 bases, with 9 bases lying between them. The CDR3 totals 13 residues. The CDR3 reads CASSVDGENIQYF. The CDR3 DNA reads TGCGCCAGCAGTGTTGACGGGGAAAACATTCAGTACTTC.

The chain uses TRBV6-2 or TRBV6-3 and TRBJ2-3; D unresolved. The CDR3 extends over 14 amino acids. V dropped 2 bases and J dropped 10 bases, with 16 bases sitting between them. The germline CDR1 and CDR2 sequences are MNHEY and SVGEGT. The CDR3 DNA reads TGTGCCAGCAGTTACGGAGCCCCCCGCTCGGCGCAGTATTTT. This codes for CASSYGAPRSAQYF.

The genes are TRBV7-2 and TRBJ1-1; D gene ambiguous. V lost 0 bases and J 0 bases, leaving 8 bases between the germline ends. The CDR3 is 15 amino acids. Germline V gene lookup returns CDR1 SGHTA and CDR2 FQGNSA. CDR3 bases: TGTGCCAGCAGCTTAGCGGGCCTAATGAACACTGAAGCTTTCTTT. Protein sequence: CASSLAGLMNTEAFF.